Below, one T cell receptor beta chain is given with its context. The target antigen is unknown. The study drew the donors from its approximately 110-subject validation cohort, separate from the roughly 670-subject first cohort. Produced via immunoSEQ multiplex PCR; TCRdb's table is partial and in-frame only. Seen here are 90,000 to 120,000 clones, under 85% observed once, and the top ten hold 3% to 3.5%. The sample is drawn from a study of cytomegalovirus exposure and HLA in healthy donors. Overall study context: The approximately 130 validation repertoires matched the roughly 650 first-cohort repertoires in platform, a later analysis reported.

Study-wide findings and caveats: Cytomegalovirus association was assigned to under 200 TCR beta chains.

CDR3 size: 15 residues. The V and J ends lost 2 bases and 0 bases, in that order; junction bases with no gene match: 3. CDR1 is MNHEY, CDR2 SVGAGI, per germline. The sequencing input was PBMCs. The source of this sequence is a woman aged 18-29 years in good health and CMV-seronegative. The chain joins TRBV6-5 to TRBJ1-1; 7 nucleotides match TRBD1. The CDR3 DNA reads as TGTGCCAGCAGTTACGGGACAGAATTGAACACTGAAGCTTTCTTT. Translation: CASSYGTELNTEAFF.